The 23 T cell receptor beta chains below all came from one sample that was sequenced in a study of technical replicates of blood from several donors. Profiling relied on immunoSEQ multiplex PCR, and the TCRdb table lists in-frame clones only, not all of them. The sample includes 40,000 to 60,000 clones, around 84% seen only once; the top ten take over 5.5%. The sequencing input was PBMCs. These receptors were collected from a human donor in good health. Some clones in this sample may be carry-over from other donors' samples.

The rearrangement uses TRBV4-1 and TRBJ2-5; 11 bases align to TRBD1. The length of the CDR3 is 17 residues. Germline V lookup: CDR1 MGHRA, CDR2 YSYEKL. The V segment lost 3 bases and the J segment 5 bases; nucleotides outside the gene matches: 11. The CDR3 spells CASSHTKDRGPLETQYF. In nucleotides, the CDR3 is TGCGCCAGCAGCCACACAAAGGACAGGGGGCCGTTGGAGACCCAGTACTTC.

Comment on this clone: At one end the junction does not follow the germline gene, possibly because of a read error. The rearrangement joins TRBV27 to TRBJ1-2, with 7 bases lining up with TRBD1. CDR3 size: 14 residues. Germline CDR1 reads MNHEY; CDR2 reads SMNVEV (reference sequence). CDR3 loop: CASSFGQAPYGYTF. For the CDR3, the DNA is TGTGCCAGCAGTTTCGGACAGGCGCCCTATGGCTACACTTTC.

V and J are TRBV9 and TRBJ2-3; 7 bases agree with TRBD1. Germline lookup yields CDR1 SGDLS and CDR2 YYNGEE. The V gene end was trimmed by 4 bases and the J gene end by 1 base; junction bases not matched to a gene: 3. The CDR3 is made up of 14 amino acids. The CDR3 DNA follows: TGTGCCAGCAGCAGACAGGGTGGCACAGATACGCAGTATTTT. The encoded protein is CASSRQGGTDTQYF.

This sequence joins TRBV29-1 and TRBJ2-1; the D gene is possibly TRBD2 (5 bases). Germline V gene sequence: CDR1 SQVTM, CDR2 ANQGSEA. Trimming stripped 1 base from V and 1 base from J, with 11 bases between. There are 15 residues in the CDR3. CDR3: CSVEGARDSYNEQFF. As DNA, the CDR3 is TGCAGCGTTGAAGGGGCCCGGGATTCCTACAATGAGCAGTTCTTC.

The J gene is TRBJ2-3, the V gene TRBV30, with TRBD2 as a possible D gene (6 bases). The CDR3 is 15 amino acids. Germline CDR1 and CDR2: GTSNPN and SVGIG (reference sequence). The CDR3 nucleotides read TGTGCTGGTACCCCTAGCGACTTACCCACAGATACGCAGTATTTT. This translates into CAGTPSDLPTDTQYF.

The chain employs TRBV5-1 and TRBJ1-1; no reliable D call. Germline CDR1 is SGHRS and CDR2 is YFSETQ. V lost 3 bases and J lost 1, with 10 bases in between. There are 14 residues in the CDR3. The CDR3 sequence is CASSSRGWNTEAFF. CDR3 DNA sequence: TGCGCCAGCAGCTCTCGAGGCTGGAACACTGAAGCTTTCTTT.

The chain employs TRBV10-3 and TRBJ2-7; 10 nucleotides line up with TRBD1. There are 14 residues in the CDR3. The germline V gene has CDR1 ENHRY and CDR2 SYGVKD. After removal of 4 bases from V and 4 bases from J, the junction contained 4 bases not matched to a gene. The CDR3 DNA reads TGTGCCATCAGTGGGTTGGGACAGGGGTACGAGCAGTACTTC. It is translated as CAISGLGQGYEQYF.

V is TRBV4-3 and J is TRBJ2-3; 8 positions agree with TRBD2. CDR1 is LGHNA and CDR2 is YSLEER in the germline V gene. The junction had 5 bases not matched to a gene; V was cut back by 1 base and J by 2 bases. This CDR3 spans 16 amino acids. The CDR3 DNA reads as TGCGCCAGCAGCCAAGGGACTAGCTTTGCCACAGATACGCAGTATTTT. The encoded protein is CASSQGTSFATDTQYF.

The genes are TRBV5-1 and TRBJ2-2; 8 bases are a match to TRBD1. The J segment lost 4 bases and the V segment lost 2 bases, leaving 7 bases of the junction unmatched. The CDR3 has 16 amino acids. The germline V gene has CDR1 SGHRS and CDR2 YFSETQ. The CDR3 DNA sequence: TGCGCCAGCAGCTTAGAACAGGGGGAGAGCACCGGGGAGCTGTTTTTT. Protein sequence: CASSLEQGESTGELFF.

The rearrangement links TRBV4-1 to TRBJ2-1; possible D gene TRBD2, 5 bases. CDR1 and CDR2 from the germline V gene are MGHRA and YSYEKL. The CDR3 has 14 residues. V was cut by 5 bases and J by 6 bases, with 14 bases left in between. The CDR3 DNA follows: TGCGCCAGCAGCTTAATGCTAGCCGGCAATGAGCAGTTCTTC. Protein product: CASSLMLAGNEQFF.

The V and J genes are TRBV11-2 and TRBJ2-3, with TRBD2 as a possible D gene (7 bases). This CDR3 region has 16 residues. Germline CDR1 reads SGHAT; CDR2 reads FQNNGV. Trimming shortened V by 5 bases and J by 4 bases, and 19 bases separated the two germline ends. CDR3 in DNA: TGTGCCAGCAGCCACGGGGGCGGGGGAGGCGCAGATACGCAGTATTTT. It encodes CASSHGGGGGADTQYF.

The rearrangement uses TRBV15 and TRBJ1-3; the match to TRBD1 covers 9 bases. The trim removed 1 base at V and 4 bases at J, leaving 8 bases unmatched. The CDR3 is 17 amino acids. Germline V gives CDR1 LNHNV, CDR2 YYDKDF (reference sequence). The CDR3 DNA reads TGTGCCACCAGCAGAGTCCCAAGGGACAGGGCGGGAAACACCATATATTTT. The encoded protein is CATSRVPRDRAGNTIYF.

This chain joins TRBV5-8 and TRBJ2-2, with 8 bases fitting TRBD1. The ends lost 4 bases at V and 2 bases at J; junction bases unmatched: 4. Germline V CDR1 and CDR2: SGHTS, YDEGEE. This CDR3 is built from 15 residues. The CDR3 region is CASSPGQANTGELFF. The CDR3 DNA follows: TGTGCCAGCAGCCCGGGACAGGCTAACACCGGGGAGCTGTTTTTT.

CDR3 sequence reads: CASSDSWAGASYNEQFF. CDR3 sequence (DNA): TGTGCCAGCAGCGATTCCTGGGCGGGAGCCTCCTACAATGAGCAGTTCTTC. This chain joins TRBV5-4 and TRBJ2-1; 7 nucleotides match TRBD2. This CDR3 has 17 amino acids. V shed 4 bases and J 0 bases; nucleotides not matched to a gene: 10. Per germline, CDR1 SGHNT and CDR2 YYREEE (reference sequence). Looking up the rest from reference TRBV5-4 and TRBJ2-1 gives the full variable domain: ETGVTQSPTHLIKTRGQQVTLRCSSQSGHNTVSWYQQALGQGPQFIFQYYREEENGRGNFPPRFSGLQFPNYSSELNVNALELDDSALYLCASSDSWAGASYNEQFFGPGTRLTVL.

The V and J genes are TRBV25-1 and TRBJ1-6; D ambiguous. The CDR3 contains 14 residues. Germline V gene data show CDR1 as MGHDK and CDR2 as SYGVNS. The V and J ends lost 8 bases and 0 bases respectively, with 8 bases between them. CDR3 loop: CASRLSSYNSPLHF. The CDR3 nucleotides are TGTGCCAGCCGACTAAGCTCCTATAATTCACCCCTCCACTTT.

The chain employs TRBV7-2 and TRBJ1-3; D remains unclear. The CDR3 has 14 residues. CDR1 and CDR2 (germline): SGHTA, FQGNSA. V lost 1 base and J 0 bases, leaving 4 bases between the germline ends. CDR3 residues: CASSLVSSGNTIYF. CDR3 in DNA: TGTGCCAGCAGCTTAGTGAGCTCTGGAAACACCATATATTTT. Using reference TRBV7-2 and TRBJ1-3 for the parts outside the CDR3, the full variable domain is GAGVSQSPSNKVTEKGKDVELRCDPISGHTALYWYRQSLGQGLEFLIYFQGNSAPDKSGLPSDRFSAERTGGSVSTLTIQRTQQEDSAVYLCASSLVSSGNTIYFGEGSWLTVV.

The J gene is TRBJ1-5, the V gene TRBV4-1; 9 bases are a match to TRBD1. The CDR3 consists of 16 residues. Per germline, CDR1 MGHRA and CDR2 YSYEKL. The ends lost 5 bases at V and 1 base at J; junction bases unmatched: 6. The CDR3 sequence: CASSKGQGLSNQPQHF. DNA of the CDR3: TGCGCCAGCAGCAAGGGACAGGGTCTAAGCAATCAGCCCCAGCATTTT.

This clone occurred once. The V call is TRBV19, the J call TRBJ2-7; 15 nucleotides align to TRBD2. The CDR3 totals 15 residues. Germline assignment: CDR1 LNHDA and CDR2 SQIVND (reference sequence). V shed 3 bases and J 7 bases; nucleotides not matched to a gene: 4. This CDR3 reads CASSIGLAGGREQYF. The CDR3 region has the DNA TGTGCCAGTAGTATCGGACTAGCGGGAGGGCGGGAGCAGTACTTC. Full variable domain (missing parts from reference TRBV19 and TRBJ2-7): DGGITQSPKYLFRKEGQNVTLSCEQNLNHDAMYWYRQDPGQGLRLIYYSQIVNDFQKGDIAEGYSVSREKKESFPLTVTSAQKNPTAFYLCASSIGLAGGREQYFGPGTRLTVT.

This clone was recorded only once. The gene calls are TRBV27 and TRBJ2-1; D not certain. V lost 4 bases to trimming and J lost 8 bases, with 24 bases between them. Per germline, CDR1 MNHEY and CDR2 SMNVEV (reference sequence). The CDR3 sequence is 17 residues long. CDR3 protein: CASSSRPGSGLGDEQFF. The CDR3 nucleotides are TGTGCCAGCAGTTCCCGCCCCGGCTCGGGTCTTGGCGATGAGCAGTTCTTC.

The V gene is TRBV5-4, the J gene TRBJ1-2; D is uncertain. Germline CDR1 SGHNT, CDR2 YYREEE (reference sequence). This CDR3 has 13 residues. With 0 bases removed from V and 7 bases from J, the gap between germline ends came to 10 bases. DNA of the CDR3: TGTGCCAGCAGCTTGGTGGCGGTGGGTGGCTACACCTTC. The encoded protein is CASSLVAVGGYTF.

The rearrangement links TRBV7-6 to TRBJ1-3; D ambiguous. The CDR3 runs to 17 residues. Trimming pared 0 bases from V and 0 bases from J, leaving 12 bases between. Germline V gene data show CDR1 as SGHVS and CDR2 as FNYEAQ. The CDR3 loop reads CASSLAPDIASGNTIYF. The CDR3 bases are TGTGCCAGCAGCTTAGCGCCCGACATTGCCTCTGGAAACACCATATATTTT.

Only one count was recorded for this clone. The chain links TRBV7-8 to TRBJ1-2, with 9 bases aligning to TRBD1. Trimming removed 4 bases from V and 7 bases from J; junction bases left unmatched: 4. The germline gives CDR1 SGHVS, CDR2 FQNEAQ. The CDR3 is 13 residues long. The CDR3, as DNA: TGTGCCAGCAGCTCTACAGGGGGCTCTGGCTACACCTTC. Its translation is CASSSTGGSGYTF.

A few counts support this clone. The rearrangement joins TRBV7-3 to TRBJ1-1, with unresolved D. CDR3 length equals 14 residues. CDR1 SGHTA and CDR2 FQGTGA come from the germline V gene. The V and J ends lost 0 bases and 5 bases respectively, with 10 bases between them. The CDR3 DNA reads as TGTGCCAGCAGCTTAACGGGAGGGAAGACTGAAGCTTTCTTT. The encoded protein is CASSLTGGKTEAFF. Using reference TRBV7-3 and TRBJ1-1 for the parts outside the CDR3, the full variable domain is GAGVSQTPSNKVTEKGKYVELRCDPISGHTALYWYRQSLGQGPEFLIYFQGTGAADDSGLPNDRFFAVRPEGSVSTLKIQRTERGDSAVYLCASSLTGGKTEAFFGQGTRLTVV.